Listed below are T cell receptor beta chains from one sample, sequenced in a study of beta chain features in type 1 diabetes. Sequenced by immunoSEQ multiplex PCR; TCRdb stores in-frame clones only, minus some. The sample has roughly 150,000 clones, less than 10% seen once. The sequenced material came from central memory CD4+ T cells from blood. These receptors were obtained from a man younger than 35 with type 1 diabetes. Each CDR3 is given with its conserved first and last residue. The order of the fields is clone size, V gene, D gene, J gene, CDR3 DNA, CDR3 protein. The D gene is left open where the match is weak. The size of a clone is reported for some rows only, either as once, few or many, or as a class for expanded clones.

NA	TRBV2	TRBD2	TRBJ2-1	TGTGCCAGCACTTTACTAGCGTTGGATGAGCAGTTCTTC	CASTLLALDEQFF
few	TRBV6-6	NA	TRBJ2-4	TGTGCCAGCAATCCGGACGGGATTTTCATTCAGTACTTC	CASNPDGIFIQYF
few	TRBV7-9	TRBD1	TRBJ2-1	TGTGCCAGCAGCCAAAAAACGGGACAGGGTTCCTACAATGAGCAGTTCTTC	CASSQKTGQGSYNEQFF
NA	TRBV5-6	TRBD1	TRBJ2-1	TGTGCCAGCAGCTTTTTGGGACAGGGTCGAGAGCAGTTCTTC	CASSFLGQGREQFF
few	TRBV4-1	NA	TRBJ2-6	TGCGCCAGCAGCCTAACAGAGGGACAAAGGACTGGGGCCAACGTCCTGACTTTC	CASSLTEGQRTGANVLTF
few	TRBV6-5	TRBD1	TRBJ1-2	TGTGCCAGCAGTTTCCGACAGGGAGACTATGGCTACACCTTC	CASSFRQGDYGYTF
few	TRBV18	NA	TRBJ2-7	TGTGCCAGCTCACCTGGACAGGGAGGGTCCTACGAGCAGTACTTC	CASSPGQGGSYEQYF
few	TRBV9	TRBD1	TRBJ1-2	TGTGCCAGCAGCGTAGAGACAGGGGCCTATGGCTACACCTTC	CASSVETGAYGYTF
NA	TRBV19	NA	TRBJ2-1	TGTGCCAGTAGTTCCCAGGGGAGCTCCTACAATGAGCAGTTCTTC	CASSSQGSSYNEQFF
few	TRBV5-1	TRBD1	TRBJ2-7	TGCGCCAGCAGCACACCGGGACAGGGCCACGAGCAGTACTTC	CASSTPGQGHEQYF
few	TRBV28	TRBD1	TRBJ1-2	TGTGCCAGCAGACCTCCAGGGGGGTCTTATGGCTACACCTTC	CASRPPGGSYGYTF
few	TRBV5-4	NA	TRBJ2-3	TGTGCCAGCAGCTCACCGACCGTGGGAGCCAGAGATACGCAGTATTTT	CASSSPTVGARDTQYF
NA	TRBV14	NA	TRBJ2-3	TGTGCCAGCAGCCAAGATACTTTAGATACGCAGTATTTT	CASSQDTLDTQYF
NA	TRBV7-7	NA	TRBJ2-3	TGTGCCAGCAGCTTAGGGGGGGGCATCACAGATACGCAGTATTTT	CASSLGGGITDTQYF
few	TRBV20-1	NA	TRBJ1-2	TGCAGTGCTAGTCCCAGGGGCGGCTACACCTTC	CSASPRGGYTF
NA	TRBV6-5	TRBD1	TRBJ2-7	TGTGCCAGCAGTTACACAACAGGGGGCTCCTACGAGCAGTACTTC	CASSYTTGGSYEQYF
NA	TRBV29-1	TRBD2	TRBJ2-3	TGCAGCGTTGAAGATCCGTATCAAACGGGGGGGACAGATACGCAGTATTTT	CSVEDPYQTGGTDTQYF
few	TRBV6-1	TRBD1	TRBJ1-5	TGTGCCAGCATGGACAGGGACAATCAGCCCCAGCATTTT	CASMDRDNQPQHF
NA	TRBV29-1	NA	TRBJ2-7	TGCAGCGTTGAGAGGCAGGGCTCCTACGAGCAGTACTTC	CSVERQGSYEQYF
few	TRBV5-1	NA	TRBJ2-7	TGCGCCAGCAGCTTCTTATACGAGCAGTACTTC	CASSFLYEQYF
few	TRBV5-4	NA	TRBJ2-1	TGTGCCAGCAGCTTGGACAGGCACCCCTACAATGAGCAGTTCTTC	CASSLDRHPYNEQFF
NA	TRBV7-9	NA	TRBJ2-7	TGTGCCAGCAGCTCCTATACGGGGGTACCCTACGAGCAGTACTTC	CASSSYTGVPYEQYF
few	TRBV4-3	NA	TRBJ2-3	TGCGCCAGCAGCCAAGATCAAGCGGCCAGCACAGATACGCAGTATTTT	CASSQDQAASTDTQYF
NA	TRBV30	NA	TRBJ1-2	TGTGCCTGGGAAGACAGCAACTATGGCTACACCTTC	CAWEDSNYGYTF
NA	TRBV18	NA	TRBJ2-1	TGTGCCAGCTCACCGGAGAATAACAGGAGGCAGTTCTTC	CASSPENNRRQFF
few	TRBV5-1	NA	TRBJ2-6	TGCGCCAGCAGCTTGTTGAGCTCTGGGGCCAACGTCCTGACTTTC	CASSLLSSGANVLTF
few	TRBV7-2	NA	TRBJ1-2	TGTGCCAGCAGCCACGGCGGGGTCGGCTATGGCTACACCTTC	CASSHGGVGYGYTF
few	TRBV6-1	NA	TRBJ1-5	TGTGCCAGTGTTGCTCGACAGAATCAGCCCCAGCATTTT	CASVARQNQPQHF
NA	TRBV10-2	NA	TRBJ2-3	TGCGCCAGCAGTGTAGGAGGGGTGGGGACAGATACGCAGTATTTT	CASSVGGVGTDTQYF
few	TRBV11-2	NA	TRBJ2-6	TGTGCCAGCACGCGCGGCTCTGGGGCCAACGTCCTGACTTTC	CASTRGSGANVLTF
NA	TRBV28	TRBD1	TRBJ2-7	TGTGCCAGCAGCCACACCGGGACAGGGAAGCGCGAGCAGTACTTC	CASSHTGTGKREQYF
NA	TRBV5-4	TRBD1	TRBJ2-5	TGTGCCAGCAGCTTCGGGCGGACAGGGGGCCAAGAGACCCAGTACTTC	CASSFGRTGGQETQYF
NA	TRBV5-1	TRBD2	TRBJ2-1	TGCGCCAGTATCTCTAGCGGGGGACCCGGTAATGAGCAGTTCTTC	CASISSGGPGNEQFF
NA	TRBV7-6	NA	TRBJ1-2	TGTGCCAGCAGCTTAGATGCGGGGGTACATGGCTACACCTTC	CASSLDAGVHGYTF
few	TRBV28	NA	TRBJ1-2	TGTGCCAGCAGCTCCGGTCCAATTAATGGCTACACCTTC	CASSSGPINGYTF
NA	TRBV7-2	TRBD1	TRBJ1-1	TGTGCCAGCAGCTTCTCCGGGACAGCCATGAACACTGAGAAAGCTTTCTTT	CASSFSGTAMNTEKAFF
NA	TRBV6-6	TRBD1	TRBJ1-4	TGTGCCAGCAGTCCAGGGGGCCCTAATGAAAAACTGTTTTTT	CASSPGGPNEKLFF
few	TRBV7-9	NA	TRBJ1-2	TGTGCCAGCAGCGACCAACAGGACTATGGCTACACCTTC	CASSDQQDYGYTF
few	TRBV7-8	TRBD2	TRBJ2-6	TGTGCCAGCAGGACGGGACTAGCGGGAGCGACGATTTCTGGGGCCAACGTCCTGACTTTC	CASRTGLAGATISGANVLTF
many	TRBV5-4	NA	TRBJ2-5	TGTGCCAGCAGCTTTTCGTACCAAGAGACCCAGTACTTC	CASSFSYQETQYF
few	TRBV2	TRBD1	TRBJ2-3	TGTGCCAGCAGCGGACAGGGAACAGATACGCAGTATTTT	CASSGQGTDTQYF
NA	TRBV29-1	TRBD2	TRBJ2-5	TGCAGCGTCGGGACTAGCGGGAGCTTTTCAGAGACCCAGTACTTC	CSVGTSGSFSETQYF
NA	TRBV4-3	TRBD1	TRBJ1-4	TGCGCCAGCAGCCAAGAGGACCGGACAGGGGACAATGAAAAACTGTTTTTT	CASSQEDRTGDNEKLFF
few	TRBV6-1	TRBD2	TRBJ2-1	TGTGCCAGCAGTCGGACTAGCGGGAGAAATGAGCAGTTCTTC	CASSRTSGRNEQFF
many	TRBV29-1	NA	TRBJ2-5	TGCAGCGCCTCAACAGGGACGGAGACCCAGTACTTC	CSASTGTETQYF
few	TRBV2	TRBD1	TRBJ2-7	TGTGCCAGCAGACCCGGGACAGCCGCTACCGAGCAGTACTTC	CASRPGTAATEQYF
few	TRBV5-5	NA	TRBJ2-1	TGTGCCAGCAGCTTAGTAGTTACAGCATCCTACAATGAGCAGTTCTTC	CASSLVVTASYNEQFF
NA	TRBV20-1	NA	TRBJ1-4	TGCAGTGCTAGAGACCTTAATCTCCTCGGTTTT	CSARDLNLLGF